A selection of T cell receptor beta chains follows, all from one sample in a study of radiation and T cells in renal cell carcinoma. Data came from immunoSEQ multiplex PCR; TCRdb stores just in-frame clones and leaves some out. This table has 150,000 to 200,000 clones, about 88% appearing once. The sample here was blood, taken from a patient whose treatment included radiotherapy and nephrectomy. The origin of the receptors is a woman aged 50 to 65 with renal cell carcinoma. Both conserved end residues are part of each CDR3. Each record gives: D gene, clone size, J gene, V gene, CDR3 DNA, CDR3 protein. The D gene is left open where the match is weak. Not every row has a clone size; where given, it reads once, few, many or a size class.

D gene: TRBD1; clone size: once; J gene: TRBJ1-2; V gene: TRBV4-3; CDR3 DNA: TGCGCCAGCAGCCTAGGACAGGGCCGGGCCTATGGCTACACCTTC; CDR3 protein: CASSLGQGRAYGYTF
D gene: .; clone size: few; J gene: TRBJ2-2; V gene: TRBV14; CDR3 DNA: TGTGCCAGCAGCCAAGCTGGTCTCTGGGAGCTGTTTTTT; CDR3 protein: CASSQAGLWELFF
D gene: .; clone size: .; J gene: TRBJ2-7; V gene: TRBV5-1; CDR3 DNA: TGCGCCAGCAGCTTGGGCAGGGTGGACGAGCAGTACTTC; CDR3 protein: CASSLGRVDEQYF
D gene: .; clone size: few; J gene: TRBJ1-2; V gene: TRBV11-2; CDR3 DNA: TGTGCCAGCAGCTTTACCTCCGAGGGCTACACCTTC; CDR3 protein: CASSFTSEGYTF
D gene: .; clone size: .; J gene: TRBJ1-1; V gene: TRBV5-1; CDR3 DNA: TGCGCCAGCAGCTTGTTGAGATGGAACACTGAAGCTTTCTTT; CDR3 protein: CASSLLRWNTEAFF
D gene: TRBD1; clone size: .; J gene: TRBJ2-5; V gene: TRBV15; CDR3 DNA: TGTGCCACCACCAACAACAGGGGGCAGAAGACCCAGTACTTC; CDR3 protein: CATTNNRGQKTQYF
D gene: TRBD2; clone size: .; J gene: TRBJ2-4; V gene: TRBV7-9; CDR3 DNA: TGTGCCACCTCGCACGGGGGGGGCTCAGGTCCCAAAAACATTCAGTACTTC; CDR3 protein: CATSHGGGSGPKNIQYF
D gene: .; clone size: few; J gene: TRBJ1-6; V gene: TRBV7-6; CDR3 DNA: TGTGCCAGCAGCTTAGGGCAGGTCCCCAATTCACCCCTCCACTTT; CDR3 protein: CASSLGQVPNSPLHF
D gene: .; clone size: .; J gene: TRBJ2-7; V gene: TRBV9; CDR3 DNA: TGTGCCAGCAGTTCTGGCTACGAGCAGTACTTC; CDR3 protein: CASSSGYEQYF
D gene: TRBD1; clone size: .; J gene: TRBJ1-4; V gene: TRBV29-1; CDR3 DNA: TGCAGCTTTAGCCGGGACAGGGGGGGAAGAGGTGAAAAACTGTTTTTT; CDR3 protein: CSFSRDRGGRGEKLFF
D gene: TRBD2; clone size: .; J gene: TRBJ2-1; V gene: TRBV10-3; CDR3 DNA: TGTGCCATCAGTGCCAATTTAGCGGGGGGTGGGAATGAGCAGTTCTTC; CDR3 protein: CAISANLAGGGNEQFF
D gene: .; clone size: .; J gene: TRBJ1-1; V gene: TRBV18; CDR3 DNA: TGTGCCAGCTCACCCGTGGACCAGGACACTGAAGCTTTCTTT; CDR3 protein: CASSPVDQDTEAFF
D gene: TRBD1; clone size: .; J gene: TRBJ2-5; V gene: TRBV4-3; CDR3 DNA: TGCGCCAGCAGCCAAGTGAGGGGCACAGGGGGAGAGACCCAGTACTTC; CDR3 protein: CASSQVRGTGGETQYF
D gene: .; clone size: .; J gene: TRBJ2-1; V gene: TRBV5-1; CDR3 DNA: TGCGCCAGCAGCTTGGGCGGACGGAGCTACAATGAGCAGTTCTTC; CDR3 protein: CASSLGGRSYNEQFF
D gene: TRBD1; clone size: .; J gene: TRBJ2-7; V gene: TRBV7-7; CDR3 DNA: TGTGCTAGCAGCCAAGGGGACAGGGGGGTCTACGAGCAGTACTTC; CDR3 protein: CASSQGDRGVYEQYF
D gene: TRBD1; clone size: .; J gene: TRBJ2-5; V gene: TRBV6-1; CDR3 DNA: TGTGCCAGCAGTACGCCCCGGGGACAGGGGGAGACCCAGTACTTC; CDR3 protein: CASSTPRGQGETQYF
D gene: .; clone size: .; J gene: TRBJ2-7; V gene: TRBV5-5; CDR3 DNA: TGTGCCAGCAGCTCCACGACAGAACTAACCTACGAGCAGTACTTC; CDR3 protein: CASSSTTELTYEQYF
D gene: .; clone size: .; J gene: TRBJ2-5; V gene: TRBV7-9; CDR3 DNA: TGTGCCAGCAGCTTGTATACCCAAGAGACCCAGTACTTC; CDR3 protein: CASSLYTQETQYF
D gene: .; clone size: .; J gene: TRBJ2-3; V gene: TRBV6-5; CDR3 DNA: TGTGCCAGCAGTTACTCGTGGAGGGATGCGCAGTATTTT; CDR3 protein: CASSYSWRDAQYF
D gene: TRBD1; clone size: .; J gene: TRBJ2-1; V gene: TRBV9; CDR3 DNA: TGTGCCAGCAGCCCGGGACAGGGAGATGAGCAGTTCTTC; CDR3 protein: CASSPGQGDEQFF
D gene: .; clone size: .; J gene: TRBJ1-6; V gene: TRBV6-1; CDR3 DNA: TGTGCCAGCAGTCGAGCCGGGACAAATGATTCACCCCTCCACTTT; CDR3 protein: CASSRAGTNDSPLHF